Listed below are T cell receptor beta chains from one sample, sequenced in a study of OX40 agonist ivuxolimab in advanced cancers. Profiling relied on immunoSEQ multiplex PCR, and the TCRdb table lists in-frame clones only, not all of them. The table lists some 60,000 clones, roughly 84% of them singletons. Sequenced here: CD4+ or CD8+ T cells sorted from blood, sampled in a trial of the OX40 agonist ivuxolimab. The source is an adult with an advanced solid tumor such as melanoma, head and neck, liver or kidney cancer. CDR3s include the opening cysteine and the closing phenylalanine or tryptophan. The order of the fields is clone size, D gene, V gene, J gene, CDR3 protein, CDR3 DNA. The D gene is left open where the match is weak. Where a row states a size, it is once, few, many or the class of an expanded clone; other rows omit it.

clone size: once
D gene: TRBD2
V gene: TRBV7-8
J gene: TRBJ2-1
CDR3 protein: CASSFTRGRTSGRAGYNEQFF
CDR3 DNA: TGTGCCAGCAGCTTTACAAGAGGCCGGACTAGCGGGAGGGCGGGCTACAATGAGCAGTTCTTC

clone size: few
D gene: NA
V gene: TRBV7-3
J gene: TRBJ2-2
CDR3 protein: CASSPHREVPSGELFF
CDR3 DNA: TGTGCCAGCAGCCCTCACAGGGAGGTACCCTCCGGGGAGCTGTTTTTT

clone size: NA
D gene: TRBD1
V gene: TRBV4-1
J gene: TRBJ1-1
CDR3 protein: CASSQDTGANTEAFF
CDR3 DNA: TGCGCCAGCAGCCAAGACACAGGGGCGAACACTGAAGCTTTCTTT

clone size: NA
D gene: NA
V gene: TRBV25-1
J gene: TRBJ2-2
CDR3 protein: CASSVTGELFF
CDR3 DNA: TGTGCCAGCAGCGTCACCGGGGAGCTGTTTTTT

clone size: NA
D gene: TRBD2
V gene: TRBV5-4
J gene: TRBJ2-2
CDR3 protein: CASSLPSVSGYGELFF
CDR3 DNA: TGTGCCAGCAGCTTGCCCTCAGTTAGCGGGTACGGGGAGCTGTTTTTT

clone size: NA
D gene: NA
V gene: TRBV10-1
J gene: TRBJ2-5
CDR3 protein: CASSDGGVETQYF
CDR3 DNA: TGCGCCAGCAGTGATGGGGGAGTGGAGACCCAGTACTTC

clone size: NA
D gene: NA
V gene: TRBV7-9
J gene: TRBJ2-1
CDR3 protein: CASSLALVRNSYNEQFF
CDR3 DNA: TGTGCCAGCAGCTTAGCGCTCGTCCGAAACTCCTACAATGAGCAGTTCTTC

clone size: NA
D gene: TRBD2
V gene: TRBV5-6
J gene: TRBJ2-7
CDR3 protein: CASSLGLAGVYEQYF
CDR3 DNA: TGTGCCAGCAGCTTGGGCCTAGCGGGAGTCTACGAGCAGTACTTC

clone size: NA
D gene: NA
V gene: TRBV7-9
J gene: TRBJ2-3
CDR3 protein: CASSLEGDTQYF
CDR3 DNA: TGTGCCAGCAGCTTAGAGGGGGATACGCAGTATTTT

clone size: NA
D gene: NA
V gene: TRBV6-5
J gene: TRBJ1-1
CDR3 protein: CASRDQERGTEAFF
CDR3 DNA: TGTGCCAGCAGGGATCAGGAAAGGGGCACTGAAGCTTTCTTT

clone size: NA
D gene: TRBD2
V gene: TRBV28
J gene: TRBJ2-5
CDR3 protein: CATTDPSGGGGETQYF
CDR3 DNA: TGTGCCACCACGGACCCTAGCGGGGGAGGAGGAGAGACCCAGTACTTC

clone size: few
D gene: TRBD1
V gene: TRBV10-3
J gene: TRBJ1-1
CDR3 protein: CAISAPGQGATEAFF
CDR3 DNA: TGTGCCATCAGTGCCCCCGGACAGGGGGCAACTGAAGCTTTCTTT

clone size: NA
D gene: NA
V gene: TRBV29-1
J gene: TRBJ2-1
CDR3 protein: CSVEEITYNEQFF
CDR3 DNA: TGCAGCGTTGAAGAAATCACCTACAATGAGCAGTTCTTC

clone size: NA
D gene: NA
V gene: TRBV30
J gene: TRBJ1-1
CDR3 protein: CAWSGLLGGVGAFF
CDR3 DNA: TGTGCCTGGAGTGGACTTTTGGGGGGGGTCGGAGCTTTCTTT

clone size: NA
D gene: NA
V gene: TRBV7-3
J gene: TRBJ2-1
CDR3 protein: CASSPAASNEQFF
CDR3 DNA: TGTGCCAGCAGCCCAGCGGCGAGCAATGAGCAGTTCTTC

clone size: NA
D gene: NA
V gene: TRBV30
J gene: TRBJ1-5
CDR3 protein: CAWSVGPANQPQHF
CDR3 DNA: TGTGCCTGGAGCGTGGGCCCGGCGAATCAGCCCCAGCATTTT

clone size: NA
D gene: NA
V gene: TRBV5-1
J gene: TRBJ1-1
CDR3 protein: CASSLQENTEAFF
CDR3 DNA: TGCGCCAGCAGTCTACAGGAGAACACTGAAGCTTTCTTT

clone size: NA
D gene: NA
V gene: TRBV5-1
J gene: TRBJ1-1
CDR3 protein: CASSLGLNTEAFF
CDR3 DNA: TGCGCCAGCAGCTTGGGATTGAACACTGAAGCTTTCTTT

clone size: medium-sized
D gene: NA
V gene: TRBV4-2
J gene: TRBJ1-5
CDR3 protein: CASSQTGSDGQPQHF
CDR3 DNA: TGTGCCAGCAGCCAGACCGGATCTGATGGGCAGCCCCAGCATTTT

clone size: NA
D gene: NA
V gene: TRBV4-3
J gene: TRBJ1-5
CDR3 protein: CASSHTPRDQPQHF
CDR3 DNA: TGCGCCAGCAGCCATACCCCCAGGGATCAGCCCCAGCATTTT

clone size: NA
D gene: NA
V gene: TRBV7-2
J gene: TRBJ2-3
CDR3 protein: CASSLRGIATDTQYF
CDR3 DNA: TGTGCCAGCAGCTTACGCGGGATTGCTACAGATACGCAGTATTTT

clone size: NA
D gene: TRBD2
V gene: TRBV4-3
J gene: TRBJ2-5
CDR3 protein: CASSQERGGQETQYF
CDR3 DNA: TGCGCCAGCAGCCAAGAGCGGGGGGGCCAAGAGACCCAGTACTTC

clone size: NA
D gene: NA
V gene: TRBV28
J gene: TRBJ2-3
CDR3 protein: CASSVPFLNTQYF
CDR3 DNA: TGTGCCAGCAGTGTACCCTTCTTGAATACGCAGTATTTT

clone size: once
D gene: TRBD1
V gene: TRBV11-2
J gene: TRBJ2-5
CDR3 protein: CASSSGQGAGTQYF
CDR3 DNA: TGTGCCAGCAGCTCGGGACAGGGGGCCGGGACCCAGTACTTC

clone size: few
D gene: NA
V gene: TRBV10-3
J gene: TRBJ1-1
CDR3 protein: CATLDGGSTEAFF
CDR3 DNA: TGTGCCACCCTGGATGGGGGATCCACTGAAGCTTTCTTT

clone size: few
D gene: TRBD1
V gene: TRBV28
J gene: TRBJ2-6
CDR3 protein: CASSKTGTGVAGANVLTF
CDR3 DNA: TGTGCCAGCAGCAAAACCGGGACAGGAGTAGCTGGGGCCAACGTCCTGACTTTC

clone size: NA
D gene: NA
V gene: TRBV18
J gene: TRBJ2-3
CDR3 protein: CASSPPSGTDTQYF
CDR3 DNA: TGTGCCAGCTCACCACCCAGCGGCACAGATACGCAGTATTTT

clone size: NA
D gene: NA
V gene: TRBV29-1
J gene: TRBJ1-3
CDR3 protein: CSVEDRLSSGNTIYF
CDR3 DNA: TGCAGCGTTGAGGACAGATTGAGCTCTGGAAACACCATATATTTT

clone size: NA
D gene: NA
V gene: TRBV7-2
J gene: TRBJ1-2
CDR3 protein: CASSLGGQIYGYTF
CDR3 DNA: TGTGCCAGCAGCTTAGGTGGACAGATTTATGGCTACACCTTC

clone size: NA
D gene: NA
V gene: TRBV6-6
J gene: TRBJ1-2
CDR3 protein: CASSPVEGGGYTF
CDR3 DNA: TGTGCCAGCAGCCCAGTGGAGGGGGGAGGCTACACCTTC

clone size: NA
D gene: TRBD1
V gene: TRBV18
J gene: TRBJ1-1
CDR3 protein: CASSPNTGVNTEAFF
CDR3 DNA: TGTGCCAGCTCACCAAACACAGGGGTGAACACTGAAGCTTTCTTT

clone size: NA
D gene: TRBD2
V gene: TRBV30
J gene: TRBJ2-2
CDR3 protein: CAWSPTSGRRTGELFF
CDR3 DNA: TGTGCCTGGAGTCCGACTAGCGGGAGGAGGACCGGGGAGCTGTTTTTT

clone size: NA
D gene: TRBD2
V gene: TRBV19
J gene: TRBJ2-1
CDR3 protein: CASRLTGTSWDEQFF
CDR3 DNA: TGTGCCAGTAGGCTCACCGGGACTAGCTGGGATGAGCAGTTCTTC

clone size: NA
D gene: TRBD1
V gene: TRBV11-3
J gene: TRBJ2-6
CDR3 protein: CASSQGPRSGANVLTF
CDR3 DNA: TGTGCCAGCTCACAGGGGCCTCGCTCTGGGGCCAACGTCCTGACTTTC

clone size: NA
D gene: NA
V gene: TRBV19
J gene: TRBJ1-5
CDR3 protein: CASNNRDQPQHF
CDR3 DNA: TGTGCCAGTAATAACAGGGATCAGCCCCAGCATTTT

clone size: NA
D gene: NA
V gene: TRBV9
J gene: TRBJ2-3
CDR3 protein: CASSVAAGGQGGTDTQYF
CDR3 DNA: TGTGCCAGCAGCGTAGCAGCAGGGGGGCAGGGGGGCACAGATACGCAGTATTTT

clone size: NA
D gene: TRBD2
V gene: TRBV19
J gene: TRBJ2-2
CDR3 protein: CASSIRDRAGGTGELFF
CDR3 DNA: TGTGCCAGTAGTATCCGGGACCGGGCGGGAGGCACCGGGGAGCTGTTTTTT

clone size: NA
D gene: NA
V gene: TRBV6-1
J gene: TRBJ2-3
CDR3 protein: CASNMGDTQYF
CDR3 DNA: TGTGCCAGCAATATGGGTGATACGCAGTATTTT

clone size: NA
D gene: TRBD1
V gene: TRBV18
J gene: TRBJ1-2
CDR3 protein: CASSPQGQPGYTF
CDR3 DNA: TGTGCCAGCTCACCCCAGGGACAGCCGGGCTACACCTTC

clone size: few
D gene: NA
V gene: TRBV2
J gene: TRBJ2-5
CDR3 protein: CASNGGKETQYF
CDR3 DNA: TGTGCCAGCAATGGGGGCAAGGAGACCCAGTACTTC

clone size: once
D gene: NA
V gene: TRBV15
J gene: TRBJ1-3
CDR3 protein: CATSRDFGVSGNTIYF
CDR3 DNA: TGTGCCACCAGCAGAGATTTTGGGGTTTCTGGAAACACCATATATTTT

clone size: NA
D gene: NA
V gene: TRBV2
J gene: TRBJ1-2
CDR3 protein: CASSEDGPPGYTF
CDR3 DNA: TGTGCCAGCAGTGAAGATGGTCCTCCAGGCTACACCTTC

clone size: NA
D gene: NA
V gene: TRBV5-4
J gene: TRBJ1-3
CDR3 protein: CASSLVEGPGNTIYF
CDR3 DNA: TGTGCCAGCAGCTTGGTGGAGGGACCTGGAAACACCATATATTTT

clone size: NA
D gene: TRBD1
V gene: TRBV28
J gene: TRBJ1-4
CDR3 protein: CASSPDRTGYEKLFF
CDR3 DNA: TGTGCCAGCAGCCCCGATAGGACAGGGTATGAAAAACTGTTTTTT

clone size: NA
D gene: NA
V gene: TRBV27
J gene: TRBJ1-3
CDR3 protein: CASSLSGVGIGNTIYF
CDR3 DNA: TGTGCCAGCAGTTTATCGGGCGTGGGTATAGGAAACACCATATATTTT

clone size: NA
D gene: TRBD2
V gene: TRBV27
J gene: TRBJ2-1
CDR3 protein: CASSLLAGGQGNEQFF
CDR3 DNA: TGTGCCAGCAGTTTATTAGCGGGGGGACAAGGAAATGAGCAGTTCTTC

clone size: NA
D gene: NA
V gene: TRBV5-8
J gene: TRBJ2-5
CDR3 protein: CASSLYGRVETQYF
CDR3 DNA: TGTGCCAGCAGCTTGTACGGCAGGGTCGAGACCCAGTACTTC